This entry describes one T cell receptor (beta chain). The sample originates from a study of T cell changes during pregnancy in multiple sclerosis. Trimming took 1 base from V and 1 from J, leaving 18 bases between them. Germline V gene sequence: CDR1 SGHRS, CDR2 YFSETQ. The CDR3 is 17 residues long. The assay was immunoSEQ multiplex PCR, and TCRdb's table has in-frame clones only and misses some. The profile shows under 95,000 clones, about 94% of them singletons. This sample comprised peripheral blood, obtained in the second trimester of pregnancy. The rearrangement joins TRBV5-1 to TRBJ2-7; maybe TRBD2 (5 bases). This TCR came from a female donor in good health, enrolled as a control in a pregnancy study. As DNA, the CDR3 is TGCGCCAGCAGCTTGTATCGGGGTCCGTCAGATTCCTACGAGCAGTACTTC. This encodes CASSLYRGPSDSYEQYF. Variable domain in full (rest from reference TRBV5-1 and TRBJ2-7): KAGVTQTPRYLIKTRGQQVTLSCSPISGHRSVSWYQQTPGQGLQFLFEYFSETQRNKGNFPGRFSGRQFSNSRSEMNVSTLELGDSALYLCASSLYRGPSDSYEQYFGPGTRLTVT.